What follows is one T cell receptor beta chain and its context. Only in-frame clones appear in the TCRdb table, and some are missing; sequencing was by immunoSEQ multiplex PCR. This table has under 200,000 clones, about 88% appearing once. These data belong to a study of T cell responses to AZD1222 COVID-19 vaccine. The clonotype was recovered from an adult who received the AZD1222 COVID-19 vaccine. The input for sequencing was peripheral blood, taken 28 days after the second AZD1222 dose.

This CDR3 reads CASSGGNTEAFF. The CDR3 DNA reads as TGTGCCAGCAGCGGTGGAAACACTGAAGCTTTCTTT. The chain is built from TRBV28 and TRBJ1-1; D unclear. V was shortened by 6 bases and J by 2 bases, with 7 bases between the two germline ends. CDR1 MDHEN and CDR2 SYDVKM come from the germline V gene. CDR3 length equals 12 residues. The full variable domain, rest sourced from reference TRBV28 and TRBJ1-1, is DVKVTQSSRYLVKRTGEKVFLECVQDMDHENMFWYRQDPGLGLRLIYFSYDVKMKEKGDIPEGYSVSREKKERFSLILESASTNQTSMYLCASSGGNTEAFFGQGTRLTVV.